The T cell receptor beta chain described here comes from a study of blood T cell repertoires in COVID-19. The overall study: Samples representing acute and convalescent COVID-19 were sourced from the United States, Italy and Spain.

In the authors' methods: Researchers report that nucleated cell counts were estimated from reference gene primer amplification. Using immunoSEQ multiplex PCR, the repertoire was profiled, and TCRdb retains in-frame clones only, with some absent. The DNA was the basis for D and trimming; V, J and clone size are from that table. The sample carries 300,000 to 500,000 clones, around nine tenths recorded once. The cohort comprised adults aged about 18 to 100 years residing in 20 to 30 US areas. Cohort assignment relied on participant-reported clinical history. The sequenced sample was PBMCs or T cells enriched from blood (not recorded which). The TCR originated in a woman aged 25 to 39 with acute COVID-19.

In DNA, the CDR3 is TGTGCCAGCAGTGAAGCGCTTCTAGGAAAGAATAGCAATCAGCCCCAGCATTTT. Its protein product is CASSEALLGKNSNQPQHF. The V call is TRBV2, the J call TRBJ1-5; unclear D gene. The V end lost 0 bases, the J end lost 0 bases, and 15 bases lay between the germline ends. There are 18 residues in the CDR3. Germline CDR1 and CDR2: SNHLY and FYNNEI.